A selection of T cell receptor beta chains follows, all from one sample in a study of human T cells and chemical hapten exposure. TCRdb recomputed calls from the RACE reads with MiXCR, one row per CDR3 protein. The data show over 35,000 distinct CDR3 sequences, with 3% to 4.5% seen just once and roughly 24% held by the top ten. The sample consisted of whole blood, taken in connection with sensitization to the hapten diphenylcyclopropenone (DPC). The origin of the receptors is a man aged 45 to 65 with alopecia areata. Some clones in this sample may be carry-over from other donors' samples. CDR3s include the opening cysteine and the closing phenylalanine or tryptophan. Fields, in order: V gene, J gene, clone size, D gene, CDR3 DNA, CDR3 protein. D genes are given only for firm matches. Expanded clones get a size class; other rows say once, few or many, or leave the size out.

>TRBV28|TRBJ2-7|many|TRBD1
TGTGCCAGCAGTCCCGGGACAGGGACACTGGGGGGCCGGTACGAGCAGTACTTC
CASSPGTGTLGGRYEQYF
>TRBV7-2|TRBJ2-2|NA|TRBD2
TGTGCCAGCAGCCGAGGACTAGCGGGAGTAAACACCGGGGAGCTGTTTTTT
CASSRGLAGVNTGELFF
>TRBV7-8|TRBJ2-3|many|TRBD2
TGTGCCAGCACCACCGATAGCGGGAGGGGCGGAATCACAGATACGCAGTATTTT
CASTTDSGRGGITDTQYF
>TRBV5-1|TRBJ2-2|NA|NA
TGCGCCAGCAGCTTGGTGGGGGTCACGGGGTCCGGGGAGCTGTTTTTT
CASSLVGVTGSGELFF
>TRBV5-4|TRBJ2-3|few|NA
TGTGCCAGCAGCTTGGTTGGAATCCCAGATACGCAGTATTTT
CASSLVGIPDTQYF
>TRBV4-1|TRBJ2-6|many|TRBD2
TGCGCCAGCAGCCCGCAGTTAAACGGACTAGCGGGAGTCGGTGGGGCCAACGTCCTGACTTTC
CASSPQLNGLAGVGGANVLTF
>TRBV4-2|TRBJ2-5|many|TRBD2
TGTGCCAGCAGCCAAGATCGGTCGGGGGGTAGCGGGACCCGTGAGACCCAGTACTTC
CASSQDRSGGSGTRETQYF
>TRBV20-1|TRBJ1-2|many|NA
TGCAGTGCTAGCGGGCGGAACTATGGCTACACCTTC
CSASGRNYGYTF
>TRBV20-1|TRBJ2-1|many|TRBD2
TGCAGTGGGAGAGACGTCCGGGACTACTATTACAATGAGCAGTTCTTC
CSGRDVRDYYYNEQFF
>TRBV6-6|TRBJ2-7|many|TRBD2
TGTGCCAGCAGTTCCGGACTAGCGGGAGATTGGGGCGAGCAGTACTTC
CASSSGLAGDWGEQYF
>TRBV29-1|TRBJ2-3|many|TRBD2
TGCAGCGTTGTACCGCCTAGCGGAGCCACAGATACGCAGTATTTT
CSVVPPSGATDTQYF
>TRBV30|TRBJ2-7|many|TRBD2
TGTGCCTGGAGTGTGGGACTAGCGGGGACCTACGAGCAGTACTTC
CAWSVGLAGTYEQYF
>TRBV20-1|TRBJ2-2|many|TRBD2
TGCAGTGCTAGATTTGCGGGAGACACCGGGGAGCTGTTTTTT
CSARFAGDTGELFF
>TRBV15|TRBJ2-1|few|TRBD2
TGTGCCACCAGCAGAGATAGCGGGACCTACAATGAGCAGTTCTTC
CATSRDSGTYNEQFF
>TRBV12-3/TRBV12-4|TRBJ1-5|many|NA
TGTGCCAGCAGTTTAGACTCGTTCCAGCCCCAGCATTTT
CASSLDSFQPQHF
>TRBV20-1|TRBJ2-7|many|TRBD2
TGCAGTGCTACGGAAGCGGGAGCCTGGATCTACGAGCAGTACTTC
CSATEAGAWIYEQYF
>TRBV7-9|TRBJ2-6|many|NA
TGTGCCGGGGGACTCTCTGGGGCCAACGTCCTGACTTTC
CAGGLSGANVLTF
>TRBV29-1|TRBJ2-3|many|NA
TGCAGCGCTAAGGACCACACAGATACGCAGTATTTT
CSAKDHTDTQYF